This T cell receptor (beta chain) was found in a study of metastatic and nonmetastatic thyroid tumors. Across the study: Malignant and benign thyroid patients had repertoires compared in peripheral blood and tumor or nodule tissue.

Whole-study results and caveats: Patients with malignant thyroid tumors reportedly had significantly higher TCR beta diversity than those with benign nodules, in blood and tumor.

Using MiXCR, TCRdb re-called clones from the PCR reads. The data show tens of thousands of clones, 33% seen once. Every patient underwent thyroid surgery untreated. With respect to this clone: Its antigen is as yet unknown.

Trimming removed 3 bases from V and 3 bases from J; junction bases left unmatched: 4. Germline V gives CDR1 PRHDT, CDR2 FYEKMQ (reference sequence). CDR3 size: 14 residues. The chain couples TRBV13 to TRBJ2-7, with TRBD2 matching over 8 bases. The source of this sequence is a female donor with papillary thyroid cancer or a benign thyroid nodule (not recorded which). Some clones in this sample may be carry-over from other donors' samples. The material sequenced was tumor tissue. In nucleotides, the CDR3 is TGTGCCAGCAGCTTGGGCGGGGGGTTCTACGAGCAGTACTTC. Its protein is CASSLGGGFYEQYF.